This T cell receptor beta chain appears in the sequencing data of a study of immune evolution from preneoplasia to lung adenocarcinoma. Study details: HLA loss of heterozygosity: 5.5% to 8.5% AIS, 15% MIA, roughly 35% ADC, none AAH.

Study-wide points: Clonality was highest in normal lung, lower in later-stage lesions apparently.

The repertoire was sequenced with immunoSEQ multiplex PCR; TCRdb's copy has only in-frame clones and lacks some. The table lists 9,000 to 13,000 clones, 82% of them singletons. Worth noting for this clone: What it binds is not known.

CDR1 and CDR2 (germline): SGHVS, FNYEAQ. Trimming took off 5 bases at V and 0 bases at J, with 8 bases between the two ends. The CDR3 runs 15 residues. The V call is TRBV7-6, the J call TRBJ1-6; the D is unclear. Specimen: FFPE minimally invasive lung adenocarcinoma tissue. This TCR came from a person between 65 and 80 years old with lung adenocarcinoma. CDR3 region: CASSQKFSYNSPLHF. The CDR3 DNA reads as TGTGCCAGCAGCCAAAAGTTCTCCTATAATTCACCCCTCCACTTT.